This T cell receptor beta chain was obtained from a study of cytomegalovirus exposure and HLA in healthy donors. This CDR3 spans 15 amino acids. Germline V CDR1 and CDR2: SGHTA, FQGTGA. Germline trimming cut 0 bases from V and 4 bases from J; bases unmatched to any gene: 3. Notes on the study in general: A later analysis reportedly identified an Asian-associated ancestry cluster as carrying fewer N-insertions than the approximately 710-donor mean. Earlier analysis yielded a pattern in which most TCR beta V segments were productive about 90% or about 30% of the time. Presence/absence results assume similar sequencing depth per donor, which may not hold.

At sampling all donors were nominally healthy, likely with unrecorded immune exposures. Details on this clone: Its matching antigen is unknown. This sample includes further DNA sequences coding for the same CDR3.

In the PCR, 60 Vbeta and 13 Jbeta primers were used. Clones were sequenced by immunoSEQ multiplex PCR, and TCRdb holds only the in-frame ones, with some missing. The sample yields around 200,000 clones, 85% seen once. Sequenced material: PBMCs. The chain is built from TRBV7-3 and TRBJ2-4, with 7 bases lining up with TRBD2. The TCR originated in a woman in her 50s in good health and CMV-seronegative. For the CDR3, the DNA is TGTGCCAGCAGCTTAACACGGGGGGATAAAAACATTCAGTACTTC. Its protein product is CASSLTRGDKNIQYF.